A single sample gave rise to the 27 T cell receptor beta chains below, sequenced in a study of sequential checkpoint blockade in melanoma. The data were produced by immunoSEQ multiplex PCR, yet TCRdb's version contains in-frame clones alone and is incomplete. The data show about 4,900 clones, with 34% seen just once and approximately 12% held by the top ten. Treatment specified: randomized to nivolumab then ipilimumab (arm A) or the reverse (arm B). The specimen was tumor tissue (inferred from file names), collected from a patient given nivolumab and ipilimumab in sequence. The receptors come from a human donor with melanoma.

This clone was counted only a few times. The chain uses TRBV11-3 and TRBJ2-5; 11 positions agree with TRBD2. The CDR3 is made up of 15 amino acids. The V gene's germline CDR1 is SGHNT and CDR2 YENEEA. The ends lost 4 bases at V and 2 bases at J; junction bases unmatched: 3. The CDR3 sequence is CASSSRLAGQETQYF. CDR3 DNA: TGTGCCAGCAGCTCCCGACTAGCGGGGCAAGAGACCCAGTACTTC.

The V call is TRBV23-1, the J call TRBJ2-2; TRBD1 might be the D (5 bases). TRBV23-1 is treated as an ORF (open reading frame) with a function not yet certain. The length of the CDR3 is 15 residues. V shed 6 bases and J shed 2 bases, with 13 bases lying between them. The DNA for the CDR3 is TGCGCCAGCAGCCAAGATCAGGGTAACACCGGGGAGCTGTTTTTT. It translates to CASSQDQGNTGELFF.

By share, this clone counts as medium-sized. The chain employs TRBV10-3 and TRBJ2-1, with TRBD2 matching 10 bases. The ends lost 2 bases at V and 11 bases at J; junction bases unmatched: 6. The CDR3 covers 14 residues. Per the germline V gene, CDR1 is ENHRY and CDR2 is SYGVKD. The DNA for the CDR3 is TGTGCCATCAGTGAGACGCCTAGCGGGGGCAAGCAGTTCTTC. It is translated as CAISETPSGGKQFF.

The CDR3 spells CSVDENNTGELFF. Here the CDR3 DNA reads TGCAGCGTCGACGAGAATAACACCGGGGAGCTGTTTTTT. The chain carries TRBV29-1 and TRBJ2-2; D gene unclear. Germline CDR1 reads SQVTM; CDR2 reads ANQGSEA. There are 13 residues in the CDR3. V was clipped by 6 bases and J by 2 bases, with 10 bases between them.

The chain employs TRBV25-1 and TRBJ1-6; D is unresolved. The germline V and J ends were trimmed by 5 bases and 5 bases, with 16 bases remaining between them. This CDR3 contains 16 residues. Germline V lookup: CDR1 MGHDK, CDR2 SYGVNS. CDR3 coding DNA: TGTGCCAGCAGTTATCCAGGTCGAGGAAATAATTCACCCCTCCACTTT. Translating it yields CASSYPGRGNNSPLHF.

The chain has TRBV15 and TRBJ1-2, with TRBD1 identical over 8 bases. The CDR3 is 15 residues long. Germline trimming cut 5 bases from V and 0 bases from J; bases unmatched to any gene: 5. The V gene's germline CDR1 is LNHNV and CDR2 YYDKDF (reference sequence). CDR3 bases: TGTGCCACCAGCTACCGGACAGGGCCTAACTATGGCTACACCTTC. Translating it yields CATSYRTGPNYGYTF.

By share, this clone ranks as medium-sized (0.01 to 0.1%). V is TRBV9 and J is TRBJ1-5; no definite D call. The CDR3 is 14 amino acids. Trimming cost V 5 bases and J 0 bases, with 9 bases left between them. Germline V gene sequence: CDR1 SGDLS, CDR2 YYNGEE. The CDR3 here is CASSGSISNQPQHF. CDR3 sequence (DNA): TGTGCCAGCAGTGGATCAATTAGCAATCAGCCCCAGCATTTT.

The gene calls are TRBV29-1 and TRBJ1-1; no clear D. The V end lost 3 bases, the J end lost 6 bases, and 11 bases lay between the germline ends. This CDR3 is 12 amino acids long. CDR1 and CDR2 from the germline V gene are SQVTM and ANQGSEA. This chain's CDR3 is CSVESGSPEAFF. The CDR3 region has the DNA TGCAGCGTTGAGAGTGGCAGCCCTGAAGCTTTCTTT.

V usage is TRBV5-1 and J usage is TRBJ2-7, with D tentatively TRBD1 or TRBD2 (6 bases each). V dropped 3 bases and J dropped 5 bases, with 24 bases sitting between them. This CDR3 spans 17 amino acids. Germline V CDR1 and CDR2: SGHRS, YFSETQ. The CDR3 reads CASSSGGRQGSFHEQYF. The CDR3 DNA reads TGCGCCAGCAGCTCTGGGGGGAGGCAGGGGAGTTTCCACGAGCAGTACTTC.

The chain links TRBV28 to TRBJ1-1, with 9 bases identical to TRBD1. The CDR3 contains 14 residues. Unmatched junction bases numbered 3, after V lost 1 base and J lost 6 bases. CDR1 MDHEN and CDR2 SYDVKM come from the germline V gene. The CDR3 nucleotides read TGTGCCAGCAGTTTATCCGGGACAGGGCCTGAAGCTTTCTTT. This encodes CASSLSGTGPEAFF. The full variable domain, its missing parts supplied by reference TRBV28 and TRBJ1-1, is DVKVTQSSRYLVKRTGEKVFLECVQDMDHENMFWYRQDPGLGLRLIYFSYDVKMKEKGDIPEGYSVSREKKERFSLILESASTNQTSMYLCASSLSGTGPEAFFGQGTRLTVV.

This clone was seen only a few times. V usage is TRBV23-1 and J usage is TRBJ2-5; weak D call: TRBD2 (6 bases). TRBV23-1 is designated an ORF whose function remains uncertain. The CDR3 is 13 amino acids. The germline V and J ends were trimmed by 6 bases and 2 bases, with 10 bases remaining between them. The CDR3 is CASSQGLQETQYF. Written as DNA, the CDR3 is TGCGCCAGCAGCCAAGGACTACAAGAGACCCAGTACTTC.

V usage is TRBV11-3 and J usage is TRBJ1-1; 7 bases are a match to TRBD1. V shed 1 base, J shed 0 bases, and the junction held 8 bases outside the gene matches. The CDR3 spans 17 residues. Germline CDR1 SGHNT, CDR2 YENEEA. The CDR3 nucleotides read TGTGCCAGCAGCTTAGGAGACAGGGCCCGTATGAACACTGAAGCTTTCTTT. Residues: CASSLGDRARMNTEAFF.

This clone was seen more than once but under ten times. This rearrangement joins TRBV10-3 to TRBJ2-7, with 8 bases identical to TRBD2. Germline V gives CDR1 ENHRY, CDR2 SYGVKD. Losses at the gene ends were 10 bases for V and 6 bases for J; bases not matched to a gene: 11. This CDR3 is 13 amino acids long. The CDR3 DNA is TGTGCCAGCGAGGCTAGGCGGGGGGCCGAGCAGTACTTC. Protein: CASEARRGAEQYF.

This rearrangement joins TRBV29-1 to TRBJ2-2; TRBD2 matches 9 bases. CDR3 size: 13 residues. Trimming removed 3 bases from V and 9 bases from J; junction bases left unmatched: 5. The V gene's germline CDR1 is SQVTM and CDR2 ANQGSEA. The DNA for the CDR3 is TGCAGCGTTGAGGCTAGCGGGGACCGGGAGCTGTTTTTT. Its translation: CSVEASGDRELFF.

This clone is classed as large. The J gene is TRBJ1-6, the V gene TRBV11-3, with unresolved D. Germline V gives CDR1 SGHNT, CDR2 YENEEA. The ends were cut back, 4 bases at V and 0 bases at J, with 4 bases in the middle. The CDR3 length is 14 residues. This CDR3 reads CASSSISYNSPLHF. In DNA form, the CDR3 reads TGTGCCAGCAGCTCCATCTCCTATAATTCACCCCTCCACTTT.

The V and J genes are TRBV5-1 and TRBJ1-4, with 9 bases fitting TRBD1. This CDR3 comprises 16 residues. Germline loops: CDR1 SGHRS, CDR2 YFSETQ. With 1 base clipped from V and 3 bases from J, the junction kept 4 bases outside the gene matches. In DNA, the CDR3 is TGCGCCAGCAGCTTGAGGGGACAGGGCCCTAATGAAAAACTGTTTTTT. It yields the protein CASSLRGQGPNEKLFF.

The chain joins TRBV6-8 to TRBJ2-2, with D perhaps matching TRBD2 (5 bases). CDR3 length equals 14 residues. The V end was cut by 9 bases, the J end by 6 bases, with 17 bases between. CDR1 MNHGY and CDR2 SAAAGT come from the germline V gene. This CDR3 reads CASKPRRGPGELFF. DNA of the CDR3: TGTGCCAGTAAACCACGCCGGGGTCCCGGGGAGCTGTTTTTT.

The chain recombines TRBV5-1 with TRBJ1-2, with TRBD1 matching over 8 bases. After removal of 3 bases from V and 3 bases from J, the junction contained 10 bases not matched to a gene. The germline V gene has CDR1 SGHRS and CDR2 YFSETQ. This CDR3 is built from 16 residues. In nucleotides, the CDR3 is TGCGCCAGCAGCTCGGGGACAGGAGGAGGAGACTATGGCTACACCTTC. Its translation is CASSSGTGGGDYGYTF.

This clone is labeled as medium-sized. This sequence joins TRBV11-3 and TRBJ2-1; D is unclear. CDR1 is SGHNT and CDR2 is YENEEA in the germline V gene. CDR3 length: 14 amino acids. Trimming cost V 0 bases and J 5 bases, with 8 bases left between them. CDR3 coding DNA: TGTGCCAGCAGCTTAGATGCCAGGCACAATGAGCAGTTCTTC. This codes for CASSLDARHNEQFF.

Relative to its sample, this clone is medium-sized. The genes are TRBV19 and TRBJ1-1; D is unclear. The germline V gene encodes CDR1 LNHDA and CDR2 SQIVND (reference sequence). The CDR3 consists of 13 residues. Trimming took off 0 bases at V and 0 bases at J, with 2 bases between the two ends. Here the CDR3 reads CASSIDLNTEAFF. The CDR3 DNA sequence: TGTGCCAGTAGTATAGATCTGAACACTGAAGCTTTCTTT. Based on the CDR3 plus reference TRBV19 and TRBJ1-1, the full variable domain is DGGITQSPKYLFRKEGQNVTLSCEQNLNHDAMYWYRQDPGQGLRLIYYSQIVNDFQKGDIAEGYSVSREKKESFPLTVTSAQKNPTAFYLCASSIDLNTEAFFGQGTRLTVV.

This clone was counted only a few times. The chain is built from TRBV6-8 and TRBJ1-1, with a weak D call TRBD1 (5 bases). Germline-derived CDR1 and CDR2 are MNHGY and SAAAGT. V was clipped by 6 bases and J by 5 bases, with 16 bases between them. The CDR3 consists of 14 residues. The CDR3 region has the DNA TGTGCCAGCAGCACGGGGCGACCTTATACTGAAGCTTTCTTT. Its protein is CASSTGRPYTEAFF.

This rearrangement joins TRBV5-1 to TRBJ1-2; D is perhaps TRBD1 (5 bases). This CDR3 comprises 15 residues. Trimming cost V 1 base and J 5 bases, with 15 bases left between them. Germline lookup yields CDR1 SGHRS and CDR2 YFSETQ. This CDR3 reads CASSLIADRRYGYTF. CDR3 nucleotide sequence: TGCGCCAGCAGCTTGATTGCCGACAGAAGATATGGCTACACCTTC.

This sequence joins TRBV6-8 and TRBJ1-6; maybe TRBD1 (5 bases). Looked up from germline, CDR1 is MNHGY and CDR2 is SAAAGT. This CDR3 has 13 residues. Between the trimmed V and J ends, which lost 5 bases and 10 bases, there was a span of 12 bases. The CDR3 reads CASSRDERSPLHF. The CDR3 DNA sequence: TGTGCCAGCAGTCGGGACGAGAGATCACCCCTCCACTTT.

This clone has a handful of counts. This chain connects TRBV11-3 to TRBJ2-1; 8 bases match TRBD2. The V and J ends lost 6 bases and 5 bases, in that order; junction bases with no gene match: 12. The CDR3 has 16 residues. Germline CDR1 reads SGHNT; CDR2 reads YENEEA. CDR3 bases: TGTGCCAGCAGTTTCTATCGACCAGCGGGGGACAATGAGCAGTTCTTC. It specifies CASSFYRPAGDNEQFF. The whole variable domain, filled in from reference TRBV11-3 and TRBJ2-1, reads EAGVVQSPRYKIIEKKQPVAFWCNPISGHNTLYWYLQNLGQGPELLIRYENEEAVDDSQLPKDRFSAERLKGVDSTLKIQPAELGDSAVYLCASSFYRPAGDNEQFFGPGTRLTVL.

The chain couples TRBV9 to TRBJ1-5; TRBD1 aligns across 9 bases. Germline V lookup: CDR1 SGDLS, CDR2 YYNGEE. V shed 5 bases, J shed 4 bases, and the junction held 7 bases outside the gene matches. The CDR3 covers 15 residues. CDR3 loop: CASSSRTGANQPQHF. Here the CDR3 DNA reads TGTGCCAGCAGTTCCCGGACAGGGGCGAATCAGCCCCAGCATTTT.

The CDR3 loop reads CASTPGSASGEETQYF. In nucleotides, the CDR3 is TGTGCCAGCACCCCAGGTAGCGCTAGCGGGGAAGAGACCCAGTACTTC. J is TRBJ2-5 and V is TRBV11-3, with 9 positions matching TRBD2. CDR1 is SGHNT, CDR2 YENEEA, per germline. The CDR3 runs 16 residues. J lost 3 bases, V lost 7 bases, and 12 bases had no gene match. The variable domain in full, completed from reference TRBV11-3 and TRBJ2-5, reads EAGVVQSPRYKIIEKKQPVAFWCNPISGHNTLYWYLQNLGQGPELLIRYENEEAVDDSQLPKDRFSAERLKGVDSTLKIQPAELGDSAVYLCASTPGSASGEETQYFGPGTRLLVL.

The gene calls are TRBV7-5 and TRBJ2-5; the table's D gene call, TRBD2, was not cross checked with the DNA. TRBV7-5 counts as a pseudogene. The CDR3 runs 14 residues. CDR3 DNA: TGTGCCAGCAGCTTAGTGGAAGGGAGTGTGACCCAGTACTTC. Translating it yields CASSLVEGSVTQYF.